What follows are 22 T cell receptor beta chains derived from one specimen sequenced in a study of shared clonotypes between healthy human individuals. The table came from immunoSEQ multiplex PCR; TCRdb's copy has only in-frame clones and leaves some out. Of 950,000 to 1,100,000 clones listed, around 78% are singletons. The sequencing sample was made of memory CD4+ T cells from PBMCs. The sample's subset: CD45RA-negative fraction. The source is a man between 18 and 35 years old in good health. Some clones in this sample may be carry-over from other donors' samples.

The chain uses TRBV28 and TRBJ1-4; D is unclear. Germline CDR1 reads MDHEN; CDR2 reads SYDVKM. This CDR3 contains 15 residues. V was clipped by 2 bases and J by 8 bases, with 15 bases between them. Here the CDR3 DNA reads TGTGCCAGCAGTTTAACGGTAGGGATCAGCGAAAAACTGTTTTTT. Residues: CASSLTVGISEKLFF.

This clone occurred many times. This chain uses TRBV19 with TRBJ2-5; the D gene is possibly TRBD2 (5 bases). Trimming pared 3 bases from V and 5 bases from J, leaving 10 bases between. There are 13 residues in the CDR3. CDR1 is LNHDA and CDR2 is SQIVND in the germline V gene (reference sequence). The DNA for the CDR3 is TGTGCCAGTAGTATCGGGGATTCGGAGACCCAGTACTTC. Translated, it gives CASSIGDSETQYF.

Here the CDR3 reads CASSFGLLEQYF. DNA of the CDR3: TGTGCCAGCAGCTTCGGACTCCTCGAGCAGTACTTC. The genes are TRBV7-2 and TRBJ2-7; the D gene is possibly TRBD2 (5 bases). The germline V and J ends were trimmed by 3 bases and 6 bases, with 9 bases remaining between them. Germline assignment: CDR1 SGHTA and CDR2 FQGNSA. This CDR3 contains 12 residues.

In regard to this clone: Other nucleotide sequences from this sample produce the same CDR3. The chain has TRBV5-8 and TRBJ1-1; D not resolved. Germline assignment: CDR1 SGHTS and CDR2 YDEGEE. The CDR3 covers 11 residues. V gave up 4 bases and J gave up 4 bases, with 5 bases separating them. The CDR3 coding sequence is TGTGCCAGCAGCCTCCGCACTGAAGCTTTCTTT. Its protein product is CASSLRTEAFF.

As regards this clone: This sample includes further DNA sequences coding for the same CDR3. This sequence joins TRBV4-1 and TRBJ1-4, with TRBD1 matching 8 bases. The CDR3 consists of 15 residues. Germline loops: CDR1 MGHRA, CDR2 YSYEKL. The V and J ends lost 3 bases and 6 bases, in that order; junction bases with no gene match: 6. The CDR3 region has the DNA TGCGCCAGCAGCCACAGACAGGGGAAGGATGAAAAACTGTTTTTT. It encodes CASSHRQGKDEKLFF.

The V gene is TRBV27, the J gene TRBJ2-3; weak D call: TRBD2 (5 bases). CDR1 and CDR2 from the germline V gene are MNHEY and SMNVEV (reference sequence). The CDR3 has 16 residues. Trimming shortened V by 6 bases and J by 0 bases, and 16 bases separated the two germline ends. CDR3 sequence reads: CASRFRLGGSTDTQYF. The DNA of the CDR3 is TGTGCCAGCAGGTTTCGACTTGGCGGGAGCACAGATACGCAGTATTTT.

The CDR3 nucleotides are TGTGCCAGCAGCTCGGGGACTAGCGGGAGAGAGCAGTTCTTC. It specifies CASSSGTSGREQFF. The chain links TRBV11-3 to TRBJ2-1; 14 positions agree with TRBD2. CDR3 size: 14 residues. V shed 4 bases and J 10 bases; nucleotides not matched to a gene: 3. CDR1 is SGHNT and CDR2 is YENEEA in the germline V gene.

With regard to this clone: It may be a read error: a sequence one base away is much more abundant. This chain uses TRBV6-5 with TRBJ2-1, with no clear D. Germline-derived CDR1 and CDR2 are MNHEY and SVGAGI. Trimming left V 6 bases short and J 5 bases short, with 5 bases between. This CDR3 comprises 11 residues. The chain's CDR3 is CASRVHNEQFF. The CDR3 region has the DNA TGTGCCAGCAGGGTTCACAATGAGCAGTTCTTC.

The V gene is TRBV11-2, the J gene TRBJ1-3, with a tentative D call TRBD1 (5 bases). V shed 4 bases and J shed 0 bases, with 7 bases lying between them. The germline V gene encodes CDR1 SGHAT and CDR2 FQNNGV. The CDR3 has 14 amino acids. In nucleotides, the CDR3 is TGTGCCAGCAGCTCCAGGGACTCTGGAAACACCATATATTTT. This encodes CASSSRDSGNTIYF.

This clone has just a few counts. The gene calls are TRBV18 and TRBJ2-3; 9 bases are shared with TRBD2. The CDR3 is made up of 15 amino acids. The V segment lost 3 bases and the J segment 4 bases; nucleotides outside the gene matches: 5. CDR1 and CDR2 (germline): KGHSH, LQKENI. DNA for the CDR3: TGTGCCAGCTCACCGCGGCGGGAGGGGGCAGATACGCAGTATTTT. It encodes CASSPRREGADTQYF.

The V and J genes are TRBV6-1 and TRBJ1-1; D gene unclear. V was clipped by 7 bases and J by 6 bases, with 18 bases between them. This CDR3 has 14 amino acids. The V gene's germline CDR1 is MNHNS and CDR2 SASEGT. The CDR3 sequence is CASIPSGGRAEAFF. The CDR3 region has the DNA TGTGCCAGCATTCCGTCGGGAGGGCGGGCTGAAGCTTTCTTT.

This rearrangement joins TRBV5-7 to TRBJ2-7; tentatively, D is TRBD1 or TRBD2 (5 bases each). TRBV5-7 is an open reading frame whose function is uncertain. The CDR3 totals 16 residues. Trimming shortened V by 6 bases and J by 5 bases, and 24 bases separated the two germline ends. The CDR3 sequence: CASTRRSQMRDHEQYF. The CDR3 DNA reads as TGTGCCAGCACCCGTAGGAGTCAGATGAGGGACCACGAGCAGTACTTC.

This chain links TRBV18 with TRBJ2-5, with 8 bases aligning to TRBD2. The CDR3 consists of 13 residues. Germline assignment: CDR1 KGHSH and CDR2 LQKENI. V trimming: 6 bases; J trimming: 10 bases; junction bases outside the gene matches: 10. CDR3 DNA: TGTGCCAGCTCGATCTCATACGGGGGGGACCAGTACTTC. Protein product: CASSISYGGDQYF.

This chain links TRBV9 with TRBJ2-5; D gene uncertain. The length of the CDR3 is 13 residues. Germline assignment: CDR1 SGDLS and CDR2 YYNGEE. Trimming took off 4 bases at V and 1 base at J, with 8 bases between the two ends. In DNA, the CDR3 is TGTGCCAGCAGCCGACGAGGCCAAGAGACCCAGTACTTC. It translates to CASSRRGQETQYF.

Points on this clone: Different DNA sequences within this sample yield the same CDR3. The chain couples TRBV10-3 to TRBJ1-2; D uncertain. CDR1 and CDR2 from the germline V gene are ENHRY and SYGVKD. Trimming pared 4 bases from V and 0 bases from J, leaving 3 bases between. The CDR3 runs 12 residues. CDR3 coding DNA: TGTGCCATCAGTGGACCTAACTATGGCTACACCTTC. Translation gives CAISGPNYGYTF.

The V call is TRBV28, the J call TRBJ2-7; 12 positions agree with TRBD1. The CDR3 is made up of 16 amino acids. CDR1 is MDHEN, CDR2 SYDVKM, per germline. V lost 6 bases to trimming and J lost 6 bases; unmatched junction nucleotides: 12. The CDR3: CASRLTGGQGASEQYF. The CDR3 DNA follows: TGTGCCAGCAGACTCACCGGGGGACAGGGGGCGAGCGAGCAGTACTTC.

The rearrangement uses TRBV6-5 and TRBJ1-5, with TRBD1 matching over 8 bases. The CDR3 totals 15 residues. The J segment lost 7 bases and the V segment lost 5 bases, leaving 10 bases of the junction unmatched. From germline, CDR1 is MNHEY and CDR2 SVGAGI. CDR3 sequence (DNA): TGTGCCAGCAGTCCCACTCAGGGGGCAAGGCAGCCCCAGCATTTT. It codes for CASSPTQGARQPQHF.

This sequence joins TRBV5-1 and TRBJ2-7; 9 bases map to TRBD2. Germline values: CDR1 SGHRS, CDR2 YFSETQ. The CDR3 spans 18 residues. V lost 0 bases and J lost 0; bases outside the gene matches: 10. CDR3 sequence: CASSLEVSGRLGSYEQYF. The CDR3 coding sequence is TGCGCCAGCAGCTTGGAGGTTAGCGGGAGATTAGGCTCCTACGAGCAGTACTTC.

The chain employs TRBV28 and TRBJ2-2, with 7 nucleotides matching TRBD1. Germline V CDR1 and CDR2: MDHEN, SYDVKM. Trimming took 5 bases from V and 1 from J; bases not matched to a gene: 7. This CDR3 spans 16 amino acids. The CDR3: CASSDRDRENTGELFF. Here the CDR3 DNA reads TGTGCCAGCAGTGACAGGGACAGAGAGAACACCGGGGAGCTGTTTTTT.

V and J are TRBV4-2 and TRBJ1-4; D is perhaps TRBD1 (5 bases). Germline V gene data show CDR1 as LGHNA and CDR2 as YNFKEQ. V lost 2 bases, J lost 8 bases, and 12 bases lay in between. The CDR3 totals 14 residues. DNA of the CDR3: TGTGCCAGCAGCCAAACGGGACGGGGGGAAAAACTGTTTTTT. It specifies CASSQTGRGEKLFF.

The chain combines TRBV4-2 with TRBJ1-4; TRBD1 agrees at 8 bases. The trim removed 0 bases at V and 7 bases at J, leaving 7 bases unmatched. The CDR3 contains 16 residues. Germline V gene sequence: CDR1 LGHNA, CDR2 YNFKEQ. The CDR3 DNA reads as TGTGCCAGCAGCCAAGATAGCAGGGGGCGGGGTGAAAAACTGTTTTTT. It codes for CASSQDSRGRGEKLFF.

The chain couples TRBV19 to TRBJ2-4, with D maybe TRBD1 (6 bases). The CDR3 is made up of 14 amino acids. Germline V gene sequence: CDR1 LNHDA, CDR2 SQIVND (reference sequence). V lost 3 bases to trimming and J lost 7 bases, with 13 bases between them. CDR3 protein: CASSIPGTSNIQYF. The DNA of the CDR3 is TGTGCCAGTAGTATCCCCGGGACATCTAACATTCAGTACTTC. Full variable domain (rest looked up from reference TRBV19 and TRBJ2-4): DGGITQSPKYLFRKEGQNVTLSCEQNLNHDAMYWYRQDPGQGLRLIYYSQIVNDFQKGDIAEGYSVSREKKESFPLTVTSAQKNPTAFYLCASSIPGTSNIQYFGAGTRLSVL.